The 14 T cell receptor beta chains given below trace back to one sample, sequenced in a study of T-cell memory formation after mild COVID-19. Using its own MiXCR run on the 5' RACE reads, TCRdb lists one record per CDR3 protein. Here the sample spans just under 550,000 distinct CDR3 sequences, roughly 22% being singletons. The source material was PBMCs or a T cell subset sorted from them (not recorded which). Source of these receptors: an adult woman who had mild COVID-19 (a few samples of this study predate the infection). Cell type and time point are not known.

This clonotype was counted many times. The chain is built from TRBV20-1 and TRBJ2-3; 12 positions match TRBD2. The CDR3 is made up of 15 amino acids. The germline V gene has CDR1 DFQATT and CDR2 SNEGSKA (reference sequence). Germline trimming cut 6 bases from V and 2 bases from J; bases unmatched to any gene: 6. CDR3 region: CSAELAGGLTDTQYF. DNA for the CDR3: TGCAGTGCCGAACTAGCGGGGGGCCTCACAGATACGCAGTATTTT.

The rearrangement joins TRBV5-6 to TRBJ1-3; D ambiguous. The CDR3 consists of 16 residues. Trimming stripped 1 base from V and 1 base from J, with 12 bases between. CDR1 SGHDT and CDR2 YYEEEE come from the germline V gene. The CDR3 region has the DNA TGTGCCAGCAGCTTGTTCCCCCATTTATCTGGAAACACCATATATTTT. Protein: CASSLFPHLSGNTIYF.

The J gene is TRBJ2-5, the V gene TRBV11-2; the match to TRBD1 covers 12 bases. The length of the CDR3 is 16 residues. In germline, CDR1 is SGHAT, CDR2 FQNNGV. The J segment lost 5 bases and the V segment lost 5 bases, leaving 9 bases of the junction unmatched. In nucleotides, the CDR3 is TGTGCCAGCAGCCGTTGGTTGGGACAGGGGGCGGAGACCCAGTACTTC. This sequence encodes CASSRWLGQGAETQYF.

This clonotype has just a few counts. V and J are TRBV20-1 and TRBJ2-1; a weak D match, TRBD2 (7 bases). Germline lookup yields CDR1 DFQATT and CDR2 SNEGSKA (reference sequence). This CDR3 comprises 14 residues. Trimming pared 6 bases from V and 3 bases from J, leaving 15 bases between. As DNA, the CDR3 is TGCAGTGCCGGGGGGCGGGTCTTCTACAATGAGCAGTTCTTC. Its protein product is CSAGGRVFYNEQFF.

This clonotype appeared a few times. The CDR3 coding sequence is TGTGCCAGCAGCTTTGGCAGGAACAATGAGCAGTTCTTC. It specifies CASSFGRNNEQFF. The rearrangement joins TRBV7-9 to TRBJ2-1; no firm D call. The V gene's germline CDR1 is SEHNR and CDR2 FQNEAQ (reference sequence). The CDR3 totals 13 residues. V lost 3 bases, J lost 5 bases, and 8 bases lay in between. Variable domain in full (rest from reference TRBV7-9 and TRBJ2-1): DTGVSQNPRHKITKRGQNVTFRCDPISEHNRLYWYRQTLGQGPEFLTYFQNEAQLEKSRLLSDRFSAERPKGSFSTLEIQRTEQGDSAMYLCASSFGRNNEQFFGPGTRLTVL.

The rearrangement uses TRBV5-1 and TRBJ1-3; TRBD1 agrees at 12 bases. The CDR3 totals 17 residues. The germline CDR1 and CDR2 sequences are SGHRS and YFSETQ. The J segment lost 2 bases and the V segment lost 3 bases, leaving 6 bases of the junction unmatched. The CDR3 DNA sequence: TGCGCCAGCAGCTCGGGACAGGGGGCTCATCCTGGAAACACCATATATTTT. Its translation is CASSSGQGAHPGNTIYF.

CDR3 nucleotide sequence: TGTGCCAGCAGCTTAAGTCTGAATCAGCCCCAGCATTTT. It codes for CASSLSLNQPQHF. The chain links TRBV7-2 to TRBJ1-5, with unresolved D. Germline CDR1 reads SGHTA; CDR2 reads FQGNSA. This CDR3 comprises 13 residues. V was pared by 2 bases and J by 4 bases, with 6 bases between.

The rearrangement joins TRBV11-1 to TRBJ2-1, with D tentatively TRBD2 (6 bases). V gave up 2 bases and J gave up 6 bases, with 14 bases separating them. The CDR3 covers 15 residues. CDR1 SGHAT and CDR2 FQDESV come from the germline V gene (reference sequence). The chain's CDR3 is CASSLRDFRGNEQFF. The CDR3 DNA sequence: TGTGCCAGCAGCTTACGGGACTTTCGTGGCAATGAGCAGTTCTTC.

This clonotype came up a few times. This chain links TRBV18 with TRBJ2-7; 10 nucleotides match TRBD2. The J segment lost 7 bases and the V segment lost 6 bases, leaving 9 bases of the junction unmatched. Looked up from germline, CDR1 is KGHSH and CDR2 is LQKENI. The CDR3 covers 14 residues. CDR3: CASSAAGGPREQYF. CDR3 nucleotides: TGTGCCAGCTCCGCAGCGGGAGGGCCGAGGGAGCAGTACTTC.

This clonotype was detected only a few times. V gene TRBV29-1 combines with J gene TRBJ2-3; 7 nucleotides line up with TRBD1. The V and J ends lost 7 bases and 2 bases, in that order; junction bases with no gene match: 6. CDR1 is SQVTM, CDR2 ANQGSEA, per germline. The CDR3 is made up of 13 amino acids. The CDR3 DNA reads TGCAGCGGACAGGGAACATACACAGATACGCAGTATTTT. Translated, it gives CSGQGTYTDTQYF.

This clonotype occurred once. The rearrangement joins TRBV7-2 to TRBJ2-3; D call uncertain. CDR1 is SGHTA, CDR2 FQGNSA, per germline. This CDR3 is 17 amino acids long. V gave up 4 bases and J gave up 3 bases, with 20 bases separating them. Here the CDR3 reads CASSSLILGPWTDTQYF. DNA for the CDR3: TGTGCCAGCAGCTCGTTGATTCTAGGTCCTTGGACAGATACGCAGTATTTT.

This clonotype was seen a handful of times. The rearrangement links TRBV7-6 to TRBJ2-5; the D gene could be TRBD1 or TRBD2 (5 bases each). This CDR3 region has 15 residues. V dropped 1 base and J dropped 0 bases, with 9 bases sitting between them. Germline CDR1 is SGHVS and CDR2 is FNYEAQ. Here the CDR3 DNA reads TGTGCCAGCAGCTTAGAATGGGGACACCAAGAGACCCAGTACTTC. Amino acids: CASSLEWGHQETQYF.

The V gene is TRBV18, the J gene TRBJ2-1; D is unclear. Per germline, CDR1 KGHSH and CDR2 LQKENI. V was cut by 2 bases and J by 7 bases, with 9 bases left in between. This CDR3 region has 13 residues. The CDR3 region is CASSPGSGNEQFF. CDR3 DNA sequence: TGTGCCAGCTCACCAGGGTCCGGAAATGAGCAGTTCTTC. Based on the CDR3 plus reference TRBV18 and TRBJ2-1, the full variable domain is NAGVMQNPRHLVRRRGQEARLRCSPMKGHSHVYWYRQLPEEGLKFMVYLQKENIIDESGMPKERFSAEFPKEGPSILRIQQVVRGDSAAYFCASSPGSGNEQFFGPGTRLTVL.

The chain links TRBV6-1 to TRBJ2-3, with D possibly being TRBD1 (5 bases). CDR3 length equals 17 residues. CDR1 and CDR2 (germline): MNHNS, SASEGT. The germline V and J ends were trimmed by 4 bases and 0 bases, with 17 bases remaining between them. The CDR3 sequence: CASSAHSQGQSTDTQYF. The CDR3, as DNA: TGTGCCAGCAGTGCCCATAGCCAGGGTCAGAGCACAGATACGCAGTATTTT.